A single sample gave rise to the 15 T cell receptor beta chains below, sequenced in a study of T-cell memory formation after mild COVID-19. A single record per CDR3 protein comes from TCRdb applying MiXCR to the 5' RACE reads. The data show 110,000 to 150,000 distinct CDR3 sequences, 14% seen once. The source material was PBMCs or a T cell subset sorted from them (not recorded which). These receptors were collected from an adult woman who had mild COVID-19 (a few samples of this study predate the infection). Cell type and time point are not known.

The V and J genes are TRBV20-1 and TRBJ2-7; the match to TRBD2 covers 7 bases. J gave up 0 bases and V 6 bases, and 5 bases lay outside the gene matches. There are 13 residues in the CDR3. CDR1 and CDR2 from the germline V gene are DFQATT and SNEGSKA (reference sequence). CDR3 residues: CSASGTNSYEQYF. The CDR3 DNA sequence: TGCAGTGCGTCCGGGACTAACTCCTACGAGCAGTACTTC.

The chain combines TRBV9 with TRBJ2-5, with D possibly TRBD1 on 6 matching bases. Germline V CDR1 and CDR2: SGDLS, YYNGEE. Trimming took off 2 bases at V and 1 base at J, with 9 bases between the two ends. This CDR3 is 14 amino acids long. CDR3 loop: CASSVGQIQETQYF. The CDR3 DNA follows: TGTGCCAGCAGCGTCGGACAGATCCAAGAGACCCAGTACTTC.

In its sample, this clonotype was seen a few times. The rearrangement links TRBV14 to TRBJ2-3; D unclear. V was trimmed by 2 bases and J by 0 bases, leaving 6 bases between them. Germline lookup yields CDR1 SGHDN and CDR2 FVKESK. The CDR3 spans 14 residues. The CDR3 spells CASSQFGSTDTQYF. CDR3 sequence (DNA): TGTGCCAGCAGCCAATTTGGGAGCACAGATACGCAGTATTTT.

The sample holds a few counts of this clonotype. This chain connects TRBV5-4 to TRBJ2-2; 16 bases line up with TRBD2. After removal of 4 bases from V and 0 bases from J, the junction contained 12 bases not matched to a gene. The CDR3 length is 21 residues. Germline CDR1 reads SGHNT; CDR2 reads YYREEE (reference sequence). The CDR3 DNA reads TGTGCCAGCAGCCCCGACCTGGGACTAGCGGGGGGGCGGTCGAACACCGGGGAGCTGTTTTTT. This codes for CASSPDLGLAGGRSNTGELFF. Combining the CDR3 with reference TRBV5-4 and TRBJ2-2 gives the whole variable domain ETGVTQSPTHLIKTRGQQVTLRCSSQSGHNTVSWYQQALGQGPQFIFQYYREEENGRGNFPPRFSGLQFPNYSSELNVNALELDDSALYLCASSPDLGLAGGRSNTGELFFGEGSRLTVL.

This clonotype was counted between two and nine times. This sequence joins TRBV10-3 and TRBJ2-3, with a tentative D call TRBD2 (6 bases). The CDR3 is 15 amino acids. Trimming took off 4 bases at V and 2 bases at J, with 13 bases between the two ends. Germline V gene data show CDR1 as ENHRY and CDR2 as SYGVKD. CDR3 DNA: TGTGCCATCAGTGCGGGGGAAACTATCACAGATACGCAGTATTTT. It codes for CAISAGETITDTQYF.

In its sample, this clonotype was seen a few times. The chain uses TRBV12-3 or TRBV12-4 and TRBJ2-1; TRBD1 aligns across 9 bases. The CDR3 loop spans 18 amino acids. J gave up 10 bases and V 5 bases, and 21 bases lay outside the gene matches. CDR3 in DNA: TGTGCCAGCAGTCTACCAGTAGCCCTACAGGGGGCGCTGACCGAGCAGTTCTTC. Protein product: CASSLPVALQGALTEQFF.

J is TRBJ2-1 and V is TRBV18, with TRBD2 as a possible D gene (5 bases). Deletions cut 0 bases from V and 9 bases from J, with 12 bases between. The CDR3 contains 14 residues. Germline-derived CDR1 and CDR2 are KGHSH and LQKENI. This CDR3 reads CASSPPAGGGEQFF. In DNA form, the CDR3 reads TGTGCCAGCTCACCACCGGCAGGAGGCGGTGAGCAGTTCTTC.

This clonotype was observed a few times. This rearrangement joins TRBV7-8 to TRBJ2-1, with 7 bases lining up with TRBD2. J was trimmed by 10 bases and V by 5 bases; bases with no gene match: 11. CDR1 and CDR2 (germline): SGHVS, FQNEAQ. This CDR3 is built from 14 residues. CDR3 sequence: CASSLSGSGPEQFF. The CDR3 DNA sequence: TGTGCCAGCAGCCTCTCGGGTAGCGGGCCAGAGCAGTTCTTC.

The gene calls are TRBV6-2 or TRBV6-3 and TRBJ2-7, with D perhaps assigned TRBD1 or TRBD2 (5 bases each). Trimming removed 6 bases at V and 0 bases at J, with 15 bases between. CDR3 length: 15 amino acids. From germline, CDR1 is MNHEY and CDR2 SVGEGT. The CDR3 protein is CASRGERYDSYEQYF. The CDR3 DNA sequence: TGTGCCAGCAGGGGGGAGCGGTATGACTCCTACGAGCAGTACTTC.

This clonotype has just a few counts. The chain combines TRBV4-1 with TRBJ1-2; D gene uncertain. V was cut by 0 bases and J by 2 bases, with 7 bases left in between. Germline V lookup: CDR1 MGHRA, CDR2 YSYEKL. The CDR3 loop spans 14 amino acids. The CDR3 region is CASSQERGNYGYTF. Here the CDR3 DNA reads TGCGCCAGCAGCCAAGAGCGTGGGAACTATGGCTACACCTTC.

This clonotype came up a few times. The V gene is TRBV7-8, the J gene TRBJ1-2; TRBD1 aligns across 7 bases. Unmatched junction bases numbered 18, after V lost 5 bases and J lost 0 bases. Germline CDR1 reads SGHVS; CDR2 reads FQNEAQ. There are 19 residues in the CDR3. The CDR3 spells CASSGTPGQSRGPNYGYTF. The CDR3 nucleotides are TGTGCCAGCAGCGGAACACCGGGACAGAGTAGGGGCCCTAACTATGGCTACACCTTC.

This clonotype was seen more than once but under ten times. The V call is TRBV7-9, the J call TRBJ2-4, with 9 positions matching TRBD1. V gave up 1 base and J gave up 7 bases; unmatched junction bases: 8. The CDR3 loop spans 16 amino acids. Germline V gene lookup returns CDR1 SEHNR and CDR2 FQNEAQ (reference sequence). CDR3 in DNA: TGTGCCAGCAGCTTAGGAGGACAGGGGTTGGGGAACATTCAGTACTTC. It yields the protein CASSLGGQGLGNIQYF.

This clonotype was detected only a few times. V usage is TRBV11-2 and J usage is TRBJ2-3; perhaps TRBD2 as D (6 bases). From germline, CDR1 is SGHAT and CDR2 FQNNGV. The CDR3 totals 14 residues. With 5 bases removed from V and 3 bases from J, the gap between germline ends came to 12 bases. CDR3 loop: CASSPVAGTDTQYF. DNA of the CDR3: TGTGCCAGCAGCCCGGTGGCGGGGACAGATACGCAGTATTTT. The full variable domain, rest sourced from reference TRBV11-2 and TRBJ2-3, is EAGVAQSPRYKIIEKRQSVAFWCNPISGHATLYWYQQILGQGPKLLIQFQNNGVVDDSQLPKDRFSAERLKGVDSTLKIQPAKLEDSAVYLCASSPVAGTDTQYFGPGTRLTVL.

The chain combines TRBV5-1 with TRBJ1-4; 7 bases are a match to TRBD1. CDR3 length: 13 residues. Trimming removed 2 bases from V and 8 bases from J; junction bases left unmatched: 3. Germline V gene sequence: CDR1 SGHRS, CDR2 YFSETQ. In nucleotides, the CDR3 is TGCGCCAGCAGCTTACAGGGGCGAGAAAAACTGTTTTTT. Its protein is CASSLQGREKLFF.

This clonotype was seen only a few times. The rearrangement uses TRBV7-9 and TRBJ2-3; TRBD1 matches 8 bases. This CDR3 comprises 14 residues. V lost 6 bases, J lost 3 bases, and 5 bases stayed unmatched. Germline V gives CDR1 SEHNR, CDR2 FQNEAQ (reference sequence). CDR3 region: CASRRTGRTDTQYF. The CDR3 nucleotides read TGTGCCAGCAGGCGGACAGGGAGAACAGATACGCAGTATTTT.